The present entry profiles one T cell receptor beta chain with its context. Its antigen is unidentified. The CDR3 runs to 14 residues. Trimming pared 6 bases from V and 4 bases from J, leaving 13 bases between. This sample was taken from a study of T-cell reconstitution after alpha-beta-depleted transplantation in children. It was with unique molecular identifiers that the TCRbeta library was prepared. TCRdb itself ran the PCR reads through MiXCR, one entry per CDR3 protein. The table has hundreds of thousands of distinct CDR3 sequences, 15% to 20% seen once. Broader study findings: Newly produced T cells mostly accounted for T-cell counts and diversity one year post-transplant. Surviving recipient T cells and thymic progenitors accounted for the high day-60 TCRbeta diversity observed in some patients. About two months after transplant, alpha-beta T cells reportedly came from several hundred expanded graft clones.

Sequencing was performed on PBMCs, mostly from graft donor cells, taken 360 days after TCRalphabeta/CD19-depleted stem cell transplant. The sequence was obtained from a boy less than two years old who had a stem cell transplant for Wiskott-Aldrich syndrome, so the T cells may come from the graft donor. The V and J genes are TRBV12-3 or TRBV12-4 and TRBJ1-5, with D tentatively TRBD1 (5 bases). In DNA form, the CDR3 reads TGTGCCAGCAGACTAGGGGTCCCAAATCAGCCCCAGCATTTT. This gives the protein CASRLGVPNQPQHF.